These 23 T cell receptor beta chains came from one sample sequenced in a study of cytomegalovirus exposure and HLA in healthy donors. The PCR ran on 60 Vbeta and 13 Jbeta primers. Assay used: immunoSEQ multiplex PCR; TCRdb lists only in-frame clones, some missing. This sample has roughly 110,000 clones, with 65% to 75% found just once. What was sequenced was PBMCs. These receptors all stem from a female donor in good health and CMV-seronegative.

The chain combines TRBV7-2 with TRBJ2-5; TRBD2 agrees at 10 bases. The V segment lost 4 bases and the J segment 1 base; nucleotides outside the gene matches: 6. This CDR3 is 16 amino acids long. Germline assignment: CDR1 SGHTA and CDR2 FQGNSA. CDR3 nucleotides: TGTGCCAGCAGCTCCGGACTAGCGGATCTCCAAGAGACCCAGTACTTC. As protein: CASSSGLADLQETQYF.

J is TRBJ2-3 and V is TRBV5-1; TRBD2 is a possible D gene (6 bases). From germline, CDR1 is SGHRS and CDR2 YFSETQ. This CDR3 comprises 16 residues. Trimming removed 6 bases at V and 6 bases at J, with 23 bases between. The CDR3 DNA follows: TGCGCCAGCACCGGAGGGACTTCGGGATTGTCGGATACGCAGTATTTT. Amino acid sequence: CASTGGTSGLSDTQYF.

CDR3 residues: CASSQRGRGTEKLFF. CDR3 DNA sequence: TGTGCCAGCAGCCAGCGGGGCAGGGGTACTGAAAAACTGTTTTTT. This chain joins TRBV7-2 and TRBJ1-4, with a tentative D call TRBD1 (6 bases). Trimming removed 5 bases from V and 7 bases from J, with 17 bases in between. Germline V gives CDR1 SGHTA, CDR2 FQGNSA. The CDR3 is 15 residues long. The full variable domain, its missing parts supplied by reference TRBV7-2 and TRBJ1-4, is GAGVSQSPSNKVTEKGKDVELRCDPISGHTALYWYRQSLGQGLEFLIYFQGNSAPDKSGLPSDRFSAERTGGSVSTLTIQRTQQEDSAVYLCASSQRGRGTEKLFFGSGTQLSVL.

The chain carries TRBV18 and TRBJ2-5, with TRBD1 identical over 7 bases. CDR1 is KGHSH, CDR2 LQKENI, per germline. Germline trimming cut 4 bases from V and 5 bases from J; bases unmatched to any gene: 4. The CDR3 runs to 13 residues. CDR3 in amino acids: CASSQQGRETQYF. In nucleotides, the CDR3 is TGTGCCAGCTCACAACAGGGGCGCGAGACCCAGTACTTC.

The J gene is TRBJ2-1, the V gene TRBV6-1; D perhaps matches TRBD2 (6 bases). The CDR3 has 16 amino acids. The germline V and J ends were trimmed by 2 bases and 9 bases, with 20 bases remaining between them. CDR1 and CDR2 from the germline V gene are MNHNS and SASEGT. For the CDR3, the DNA is TGTGCCAGCAGTGAAACATCGGGACTTCCTATGAGTGAGCAGTTCTTC. Translation: CASSETSGLPMSEQFF.

The CDR3 sequence: CASSRGGGSSFYEQYF. The CDR3 DNA follows: TGTGCCAGCAGCCGGGGGGGCGGGAGTAGTTTCTACGAGCAGTACTTC. This chain connects TRBV5-5 to TRBJ2-7; 8 bases match TRBD2. The CDR3 is made up of 16 amino acids. Germline V lookup: CDR1 SGHKS, CDR2 YYEKEE (reference sequence). Trimming at V came to 4 bases and at J to 3 bases, leaving 12 bases not matched to a gene.

The chain recombines TRBV27 with TRBJ2-5, with D possibly matching TRBD2 (6 bases). CDR1 MNHEY and CDR2 SMNVEV come from the germline V gene (reference sequence). There are 15 residues in the CDR3. V dropped 5 bases and J dropped 2 bases, with 15 bases sitting between them. CDR3 DNA sequence: TGTGCCAGCAGTCCCGTAGCGGCCGTACAAGAGACCCAGTACTTC. It is translated as CASSPVAAVQETQYF.

The chain carries TRBV10-1 and TRBJ2-3; D may be TRBD2 (6 bases). V gave up 2 bases and J gave up 3 bases, with 15 bases separating them. Germline CDR1 and CDR2: WNHNN and SYGVQD (reference sequence). The CDR3 runs to 16 residues. The CDR3 spells CASSEAPGLGTDTQYF. In nucleotides, the CDR3 is TGCGCCAGCAGTGAGGCGCCGGGACTGGGAACAGATACGCAGTATTTT.

V is TRBV9 and J is TRBJ2-7, with 8 positions matching TRBD2. The V gene's germline CDR1 is SGDLS and CDR2 YYNGEE. Germline trimming cut 0 bases from V and 4 bases from J; bases unmatched to any gene: 6. This CDR3 region has 15 residues. The CDR3 is CASSVASGSAYEQYF. DNA of the CDR3: TGTGCCAGCAGCGTAGCGAGCGGGAGTGCGTACGAGCAGTACTTC.

V gene TRBV15 combines with J gene TRBJ1-2; D perhaps matches TRBD1 (5 bases). There are 18 residues in the CDR3. V was shortened by 0 bases and J by 7 bases, with 24 bases between the two germline ends. In germline, CDR1 is LNHNV, CDR2 YYDKDF (reference sequence). CDR3 amino acids: CATSRDRGGVGSLFGYTF. In DNA form, the CDR3 reads TGTGCCACCAGCAGAGATCGTGGGGGGGTAGGGTCCCTCTTTGGCTACACCTTC.

The chain carries TRBV16 and TRBJ1-1; D perhaps matches TRBD1 (5 bases). This CDR3 region has 14 residues. From germline, CDR1 is KGHSY and CDR2 FQNENV. V gave up 0 bases and J gave up 5 bases, with 10 bases separating them. CDR3 in DNA: TGTGCCAGCAGCCAATCCAGGGCTGCGACTGAAGCTTTCTTT. Amino acid sequence: CASSQSRAATEAFF.

The rearrangement joins TRBV4-3 to TRBJ2-1, with 9 bases matching TRBD2. CDR3 size: 17 residues. V was clipped by 4 bases and J by 7 bases; unmatched bases: 14. Germline lookup yields CDR1 LGHNA and CDR2 YSLEER. The CDR3 spells CASSRRRGGRVGNEQFF. CDR3 nucleotide sequence: TGCGCCAGCAGCCGAAGAAGAGGCGGGAGGGTGGGAAATGAGCAGTTCTTC.

The CDR3 nucleotides read TGTGCCAGCAGCTTAACCAGGGCTGGGGCCAACGTCCTGACTTTC. Encoded protein: CASSLTRAGANVLTF. This chain joins TRBV7-3 and TRBJ2-6, with D tentatively TRBD1 (5 bases). This CDR3 is 15 amino acids long. With 0 bases removed from V and 2 bases from J, the gap between germline ends came to 5 bases. Germline lookup yields CDR1 SGHTA and CDR2 FQGTGA.

The CDR3 here is CASSLYGTQETQYF. Here the CDR3 DNA reads TGCGCCAGCAGCTTGTATGGGACTCAAGAGACCCAGTACTTC. The chain is built from TRBV5-1 and TRBJ2-5, with TRBD2 as a possible D gene (6 bases). The CDR3 has 14 residues. CDR1 is SGHRS and CDR2 is YFSETQ in the germline V gene. The V end was cut by 1 base, the J end by 2 bases, with 9 bases between. The variable domain in full, with the rest retrieved from reference TRBV5-1 and TRBJ2-5, is KAGVTQTPRYLIKTRGQQVTLSCSPISGHRSVSWYQQTPGQGLQFLFEYFSETQRNKGNFPGRFSGRQFSNSRSEMNVSTLELGDSALYLCASSLYGTQETQYFGPGTRLLVL.

The chain combines TRBV27 with TRBJ1-2, with D unclear. This CDR3 is 14 amino acids long. V lost 5 bases, J lost 4 bases, and 14 bases lay in between. Germline-derived CDR1 and CDR2 are MNHEY and SMNVEV (reference sequence). The CDR3, as DNA: TGTGCCAGCAGTCTGACCGGGAGCCCCTATGGCTACACCTTC. Protein product: CASSLTGSPYGYTF.

The chain links TRBV10-3 to TRBJ2-3; 9 nucleotides agree with TRBD1. There are 15 residues in the CDR3. Germline assignment: CDR1 ENHRY and CDR2 SYGVKD. J was trimmed by 5 bases and V by 5 bases; bases with no gene match: 8. The CDR3 DNA is TGTGCCATCAGTCCGGGGACAGGGATGATAGATACGCAGTATTTT. Its protein product is CAISPGTGMIDTQYF.

The chain links TRBV27 to TRBJ2-4, with D perhaps matching TRBD2 (6 bases). This CDR3 has 13 amino acids. V lost 3 bases and J 7 bases, leaving 10 bases between the germline ends. CDR1 is MNHEY and CDR2 is SMNVEV in the germline V gene (reference sequence). The CDR3 DNA follows: TGTGCCAGCAGTTTCGGGAGTAGTAACATTCAGTACTTC. This codes for CASSFGSSNIQYF.

The V call is TRBV13, the J call TRBJ2-7; D possibly corresponds to TRBD2 (5 bases). This CDR3 is 13 amino acids long. V lost 0 bases and J lost 7, with 10 bases in between. Germline CDR1 is PRHDT and CDR2 is FYEKMQ (reference sequence). The CDR3 here is CASSLGEDGEQYF. The CDR3 DNA reads as TGTGCCAGCAGCTTAGGGGAGGATGGTGAGCAGTACTTC. Combining the CDR3 with reference TRBV13 and TRBJ2-7 gives the whole variable domain AAGVIQSPRHLIKEKRETATLKCYPIPRHDTVYWYQQGPGQDPQFLISFYEKMQSDKGSIPDRFSAQQFSDYHSELNMSSLELGDSALYFCASSLGEDGEQYFGPGTRLTVT.

In DNA form, the CDR3 reads TGCGCCAGCAGCCAAGACCCCACAGGGGCCTACACTGAAGCTTTCTTT. Its protein is CASSQDPTGAYTEAFF. The V call is TRBV4-1, the J call TRBJ1-1; 7 positions agree with TRBD1. The germline V gene has CDR1 MGHRA and CDR2 YSYEKL. CDR3 length: 16 amino acids. V lost 0 bases to trimming and J lost 3 bases; unmatched junction nucleotides: 7.

The chain links TRBV19 to TRBJ2-7, with 7 bases identical to TRBD1. The CDR3 contains 13 residues. Germline V gene lookup returns CDR1 LNHDA and CDR2 SQIVND (reference sequence). V lost 4 bases, J lost 7 bases, and 7 bases stayed unmatched. The chain's CDR3 is CASSRTGSGEQYF. As DNA, the CDR3 is TGTGCCAGTAGTAGGACAGGTTCCGGGGAGCAGTACTTC.

This clone was seen more than once but under ten times. The chain recombines TRBV5-6 with TRBJ2-1; 11 bases agree with TRBD1. Germline V lookup: CDR1 SGHDT, CDR2 YYEEEE. V was pared by 4 bases and J by 1 base, with 4 bases of the junction left unmatched. The CDR3 has 16 residues. The CDR3 nucleotides are TGTGCCAGCAGCCATGGGACAGGGGGATCCTACAATGAGCAGTTCTTC. Amino acids: CASSHGTGGSYNEQFF.

The table lists this clone with a few counts. J is TRBJ1-1 and V is TRBV19; TRBD1 agrees at 11 bases. CDR3 length: 14 residues. The V and J ends lost 6 bases and 0 bases, in that order; junction bases with no gene match: 0. Germline V gene data show CDR1 as LNHDA and CDR2 as SQIVND (reference sequence). Here the CDR3 reads CASRGQGVNTEAFF. The CDR3 bases are TGTGCCAGTAGGGGACAGGGGGTGAACACTGAAGCTTTCTTT.

The J gene is TRBJ2-2, the V gene TRBV30; D might be TRBD2 (6 bases). The CDR3 has 14 residues. Trimming left V 0 bases short and J 8 bases short, with 13 bases between. Germline-derived CDR1 and CDR2 are GTSNPN and SVGIG (reference sequence). CDR3 region: CAWSVLEGLGELFF. In nucleotides, the CDR3 is TGTGCCTGGAGTGTACTAGAGGGACTGGGGGAGCTGTTTTTT. The full variable domain, completed using reference TRBV30 and TRBJ2-2, is SQTIHQWPATLVQPVGSPLSLECTVEGTSNPNLYWYRQAAGRGLQLLFYSVGIGQISSEVPQNLSASRPQDRQFILSSKKLLLSDSGFYLCAWSVLEGLGELFFGEGSRLTVL.